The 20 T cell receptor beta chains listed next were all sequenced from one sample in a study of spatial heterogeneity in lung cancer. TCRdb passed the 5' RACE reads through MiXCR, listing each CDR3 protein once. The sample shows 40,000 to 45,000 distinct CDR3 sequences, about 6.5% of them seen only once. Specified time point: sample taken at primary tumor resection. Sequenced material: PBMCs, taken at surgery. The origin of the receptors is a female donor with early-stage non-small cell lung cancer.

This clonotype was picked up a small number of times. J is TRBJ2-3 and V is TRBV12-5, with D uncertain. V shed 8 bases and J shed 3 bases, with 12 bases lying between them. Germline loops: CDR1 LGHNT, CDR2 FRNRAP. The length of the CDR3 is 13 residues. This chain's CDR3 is CASSLEDTDTQYF. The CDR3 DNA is TGTGCTAGTTCTCTCGAGGATACAGATACGCAGTATTTT.

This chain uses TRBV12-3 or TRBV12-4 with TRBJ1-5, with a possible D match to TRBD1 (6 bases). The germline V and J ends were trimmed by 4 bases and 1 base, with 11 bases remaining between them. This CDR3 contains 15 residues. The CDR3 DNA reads TGTGCCAGCAGTTACTTACAGGGAAGCAATCAGCCCCAGCATTTT. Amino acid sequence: CASSYLQGSNQPQHF.

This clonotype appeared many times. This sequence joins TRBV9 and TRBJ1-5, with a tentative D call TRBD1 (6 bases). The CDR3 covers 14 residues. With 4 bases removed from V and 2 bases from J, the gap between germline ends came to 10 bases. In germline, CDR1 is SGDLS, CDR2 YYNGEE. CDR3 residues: CASSKQGGNQPQHF. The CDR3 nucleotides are TGTGCCAGCAGCAAACAGGGTGGCAATCAGCCCCAGCATTTT.

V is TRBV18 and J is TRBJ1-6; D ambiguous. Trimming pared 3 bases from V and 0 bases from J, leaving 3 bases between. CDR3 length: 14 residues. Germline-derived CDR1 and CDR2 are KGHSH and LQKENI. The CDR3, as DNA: TGTGCCAGCTCACCCAGCTCCTATAATTCACCCCTCCACTTT. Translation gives CASSPSSYNSPLHF.

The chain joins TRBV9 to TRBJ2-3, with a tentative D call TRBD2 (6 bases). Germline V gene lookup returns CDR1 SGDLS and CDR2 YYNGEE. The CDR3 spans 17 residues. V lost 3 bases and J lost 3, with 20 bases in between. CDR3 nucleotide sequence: TGTGCCAGCAGCGCGCGGGGTTCCCTACTTAGTACAGATACGCAGTATTTT. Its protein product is CASSARGSLLSTDTQYF.

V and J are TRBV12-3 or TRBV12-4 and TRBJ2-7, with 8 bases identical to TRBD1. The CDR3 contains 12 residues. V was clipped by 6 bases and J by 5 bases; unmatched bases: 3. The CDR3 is CASRTGANEQYF. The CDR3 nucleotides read TGTGCCAGCAGGACAGGGGCTAACGAGCAGTACTTC.

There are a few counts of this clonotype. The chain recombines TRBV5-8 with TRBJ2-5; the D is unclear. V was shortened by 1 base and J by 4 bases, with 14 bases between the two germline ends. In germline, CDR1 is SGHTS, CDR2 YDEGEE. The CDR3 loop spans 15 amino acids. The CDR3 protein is CASSLKRLWRETQYF. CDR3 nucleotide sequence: TGTGCCAGCAGCTTGAAGCGACTTTGGAGAGAGACCCAGTACTTC.

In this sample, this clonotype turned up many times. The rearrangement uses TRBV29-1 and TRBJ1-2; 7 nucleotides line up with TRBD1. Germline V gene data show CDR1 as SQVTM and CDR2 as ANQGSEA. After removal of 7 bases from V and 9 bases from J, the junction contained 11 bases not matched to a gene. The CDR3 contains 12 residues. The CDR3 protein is CSARQGDFSYTF. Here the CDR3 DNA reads TGCAGCGCCCGACAGGGCGATTTTAGCTACACCTTC.

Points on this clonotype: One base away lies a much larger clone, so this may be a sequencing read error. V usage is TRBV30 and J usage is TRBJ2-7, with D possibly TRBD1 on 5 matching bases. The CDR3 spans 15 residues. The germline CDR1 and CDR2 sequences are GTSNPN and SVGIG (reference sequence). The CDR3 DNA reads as TGTGCCTGGACAAGGCAAAGGGGAATTAGGTACGGGCAGTACTTC. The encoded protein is CAWTRQRGIRYGQYF.

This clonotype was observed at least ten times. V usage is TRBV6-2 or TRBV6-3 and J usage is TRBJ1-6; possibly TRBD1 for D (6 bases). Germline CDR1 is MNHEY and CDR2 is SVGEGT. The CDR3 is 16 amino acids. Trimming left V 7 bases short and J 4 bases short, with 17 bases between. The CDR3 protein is CASIPAGVTYNSPLHF. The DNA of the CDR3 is TGTGCCAGCATTCCGGCAGGGGTGACATATAATTCACCCCTCCACTTT.

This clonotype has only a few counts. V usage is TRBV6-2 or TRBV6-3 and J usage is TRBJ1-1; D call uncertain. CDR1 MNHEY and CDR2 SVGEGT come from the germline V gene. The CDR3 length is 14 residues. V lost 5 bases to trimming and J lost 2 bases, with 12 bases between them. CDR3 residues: CASSPRRGNTEAFF. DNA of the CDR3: TGTGCCAGCAGTCCGAGGAGAGGAAACACTGAAGCTTTCTTT.

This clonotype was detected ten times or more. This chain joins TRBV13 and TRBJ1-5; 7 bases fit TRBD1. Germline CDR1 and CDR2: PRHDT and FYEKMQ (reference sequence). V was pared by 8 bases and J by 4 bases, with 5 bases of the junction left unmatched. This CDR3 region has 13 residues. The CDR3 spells CASATGRNQPQHF. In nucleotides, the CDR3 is TGTGCCAGCGCGACAGGGAGGAATCAGCCCCAGCATTTT.

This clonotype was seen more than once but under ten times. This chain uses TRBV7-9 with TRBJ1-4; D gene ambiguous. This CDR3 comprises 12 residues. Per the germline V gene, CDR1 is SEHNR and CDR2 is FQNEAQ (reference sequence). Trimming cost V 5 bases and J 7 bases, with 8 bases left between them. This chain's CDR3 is CASSDPGEKLFF. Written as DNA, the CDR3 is TGTGCCAGCAGCGACCCGGGTGAAAAACTGTTTTTT.

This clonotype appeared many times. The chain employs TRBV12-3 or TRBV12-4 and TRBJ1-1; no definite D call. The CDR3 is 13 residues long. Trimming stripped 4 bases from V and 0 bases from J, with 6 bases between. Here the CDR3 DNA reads TGTGCCAGCAGTTCGGAACTGAACACTGAAGCTTTCTTT. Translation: CASSSELNTEAFF.

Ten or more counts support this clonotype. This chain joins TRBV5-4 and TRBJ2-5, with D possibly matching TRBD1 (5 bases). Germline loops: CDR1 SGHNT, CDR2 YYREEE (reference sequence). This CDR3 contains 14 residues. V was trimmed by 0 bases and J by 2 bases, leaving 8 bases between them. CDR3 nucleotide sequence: TGTGCCAGCAGCTTGGCCAGGGTTCAAGAGACCCAGTACTTC. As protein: CASSLARVQETQYF. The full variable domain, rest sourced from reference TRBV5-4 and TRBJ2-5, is ETGVTQSPTHLIKTRGQQVTLRCSSQSGHNTVSWYQQALGQGPQFIFQYYREEENGRGNFPPRFSGLQFPNYSSELNVNALELDDSALYLCASSLARVQETQYFGPGTRLLVL.

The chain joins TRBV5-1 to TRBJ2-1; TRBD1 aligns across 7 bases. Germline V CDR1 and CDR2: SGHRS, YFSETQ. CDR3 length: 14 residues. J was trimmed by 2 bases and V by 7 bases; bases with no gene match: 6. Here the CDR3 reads CASSLDRAYNEQFF. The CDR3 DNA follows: TGCGCCAGCTCCCTAGACAGGGCCTACAATGAGCAGTTCTTC.

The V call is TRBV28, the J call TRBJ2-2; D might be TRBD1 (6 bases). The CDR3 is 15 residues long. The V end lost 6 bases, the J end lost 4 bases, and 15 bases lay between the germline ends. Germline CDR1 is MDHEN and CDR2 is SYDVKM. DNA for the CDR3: TGTGCCAGCAGGGGAGCAGGGGAAATCACCGGGGAGCTGTTTTTT. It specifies CASRGAGEITGELFF.

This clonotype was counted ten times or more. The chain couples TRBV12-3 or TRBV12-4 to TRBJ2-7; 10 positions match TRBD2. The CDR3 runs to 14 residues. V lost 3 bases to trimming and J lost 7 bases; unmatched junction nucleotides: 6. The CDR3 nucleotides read TGTGCCAGCAGTTTGGCTAGCGGGGGAGGAGAGCAGTACTTC. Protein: CASSLASGGGEQYF.

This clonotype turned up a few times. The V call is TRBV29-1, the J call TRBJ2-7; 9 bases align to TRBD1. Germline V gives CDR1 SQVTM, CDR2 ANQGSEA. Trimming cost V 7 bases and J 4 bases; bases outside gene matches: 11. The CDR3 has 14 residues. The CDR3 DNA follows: TGCAGCGCTAAATCCGGGACAGGGCCATACGAGCAGTACTTC. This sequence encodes CSAKSGTGPYEQYF.

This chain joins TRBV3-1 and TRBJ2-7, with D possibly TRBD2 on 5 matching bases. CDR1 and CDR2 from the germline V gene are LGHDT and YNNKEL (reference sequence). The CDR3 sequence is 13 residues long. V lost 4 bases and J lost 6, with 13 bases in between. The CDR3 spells CASSLVRVGEQYF. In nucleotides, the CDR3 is TGTGCCAGCAGCCTGGTGAGGGTGGGCGAGCAGTACTTC.